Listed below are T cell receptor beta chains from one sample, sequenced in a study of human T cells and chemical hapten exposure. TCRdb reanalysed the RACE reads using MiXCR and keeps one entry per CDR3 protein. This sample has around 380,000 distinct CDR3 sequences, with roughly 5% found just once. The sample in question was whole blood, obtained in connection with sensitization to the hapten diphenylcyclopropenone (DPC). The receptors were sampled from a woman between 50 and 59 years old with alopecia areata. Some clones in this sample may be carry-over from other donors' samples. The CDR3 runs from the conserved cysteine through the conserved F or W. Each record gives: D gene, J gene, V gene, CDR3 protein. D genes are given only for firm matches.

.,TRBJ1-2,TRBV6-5,CASSALGTPTDYTF
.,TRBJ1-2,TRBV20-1,CSARDRRSGPPFYGYTF
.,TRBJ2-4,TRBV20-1,CSARVQGPNIPYF
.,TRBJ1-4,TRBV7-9,CASSSPRGRAEKLFF
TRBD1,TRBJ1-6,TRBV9,CASSLQGNNSPLHF
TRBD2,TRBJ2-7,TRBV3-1,CASSPQSGGAFRSYEQYF
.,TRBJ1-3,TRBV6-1,CGTEGISGNTIYF
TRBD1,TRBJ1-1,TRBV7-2,CASSLLVRQGAEAFF
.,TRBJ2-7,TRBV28,CASSSTTAGYEQYF
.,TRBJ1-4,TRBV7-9,CASAPPGERNEKLFF
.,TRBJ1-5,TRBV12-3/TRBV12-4,CASSPGGFNQPQHF
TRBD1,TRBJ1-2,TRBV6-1,CASRGDRPIYTF
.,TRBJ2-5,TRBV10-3,CAISDPERTAQETQYF
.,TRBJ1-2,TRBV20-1,CSAGDSASDGYTF
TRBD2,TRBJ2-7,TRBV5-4,CASSPGGTSPREQYF
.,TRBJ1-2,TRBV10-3,CAISSGVPYGYTF
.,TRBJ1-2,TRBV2,CASSVAGRNYGYTF
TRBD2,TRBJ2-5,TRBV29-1,CSVGGGSQETQYF
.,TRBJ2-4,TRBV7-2,CASSALAKNIQYF
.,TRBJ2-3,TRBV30,CAWGVAGRNTDTQYF
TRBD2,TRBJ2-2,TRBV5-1,CASTPSGRASGGELFF
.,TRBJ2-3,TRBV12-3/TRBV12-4,CASGSLATQYF
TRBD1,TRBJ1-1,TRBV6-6,CASSAHRGLDTEAFF
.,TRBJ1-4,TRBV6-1,CASSARTGGNEKLFF
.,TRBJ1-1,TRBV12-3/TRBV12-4,CASSLGLGLEAFF
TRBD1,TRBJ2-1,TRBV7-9,CASSGTTGTPYNEQFF
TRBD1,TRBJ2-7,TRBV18,CASSPPIGTGAGEQYF
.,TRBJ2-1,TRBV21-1,CASSKGGKKSYNEQFF
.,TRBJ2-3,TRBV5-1,CASSLEDTQYF
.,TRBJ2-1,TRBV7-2,CASSLEANAIYNEQFF
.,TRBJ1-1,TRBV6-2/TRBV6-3,CASSYWGRSTEAFF
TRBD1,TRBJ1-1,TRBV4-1,CASSQGTGETEAFF
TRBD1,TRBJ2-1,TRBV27,CASTRQTGQGIRFF
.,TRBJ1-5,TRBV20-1,CSARVSQGSRHQPQHF
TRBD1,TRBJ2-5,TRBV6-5,CASSPWTGVGETQYF
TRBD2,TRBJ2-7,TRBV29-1,CSAFKGLAGEQYF
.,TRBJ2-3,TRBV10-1,CASSGESTDTQYF
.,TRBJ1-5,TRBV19,CASSISTRNQPQHF
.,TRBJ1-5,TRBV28,CASSLLGPQHF
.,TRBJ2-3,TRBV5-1,CASSLVVQPPWDSPQYF
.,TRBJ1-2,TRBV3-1,CASSQGSGLTF
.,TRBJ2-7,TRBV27,CASSFFPLTEQYF
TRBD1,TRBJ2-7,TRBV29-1,CSAGTGTYEQYF
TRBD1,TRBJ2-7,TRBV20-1,CSASSTGTGRYEQYF
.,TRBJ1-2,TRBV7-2,CASSLDSRGAGYGYTF
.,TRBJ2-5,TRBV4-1,CASSQEPGRTETQYF
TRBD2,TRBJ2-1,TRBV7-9,CASSPGLADNEQFF
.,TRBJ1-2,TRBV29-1,CSVEAGTANYGYTF
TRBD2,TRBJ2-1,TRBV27,CASSPTAGRSYNEQFF
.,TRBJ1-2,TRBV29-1,CSVEHRDIANYGYTF
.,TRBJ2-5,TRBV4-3,CASSHAGTRETQYF
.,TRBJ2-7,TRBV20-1,CSASKGAGAYEQYF
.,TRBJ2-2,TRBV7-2,CASSRTRTGELFF
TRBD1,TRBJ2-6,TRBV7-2,CASSLGQGVPGANVLTF
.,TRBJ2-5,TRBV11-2,CASSLARMQGQETQYF
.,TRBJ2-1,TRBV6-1,CASSEAEGTYNEQFF
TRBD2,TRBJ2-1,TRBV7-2,CASSRRTRDNEQFF